The entry that follows covers one T cell receptor beta chain sequence. Some clones are missing from TCRdb's copy, which holds only in-frame ones; the method was immunoSEQ multiplex PCR. The data hold 350,000 to 450,000 clones, with roughly 90% observed a single time. This record comes from a study of blood T cell repertoires in COVID-19. Germline CDR1 reads MNHEY; CDR2 reads SMNVEV (reference sequence). The length of the CDR3 is 16 residues. Trimming at V came to 5 bases and at J to 2 bases, leaving 8 bases not matched to a gene. This clonotype was sampled from a woman between 35 and 50 years old with COVID-19, enrolled during active disease. The chain carries TRBV27 and TRBJ2-3, with 9 nucleotides matching TRBD2. What was sequenced was peripheral blood. The CDR3 here is CASSNTGLAVTDTQYF. Written as DNA, the CDR3 is TGTGCCAGCAGTAACACGGGACTAGCCGTCACAGATACGCAGTATTTT.